A single sample gave rise to the 31 T cell receptor beta chains below, sequenced in a study of tumor-infiltrating lymphocytes in oesophageal squamous cell carcinoma. A single record per CDR3 protein comes from TCRdb applying MiXCR to the PCR reads. The data show 9,500 to 15,000 distinct CDR3 sequences, roughly three fifths seen once. Sequenced material: esophageal tumor tissue. The receptors come from a female donor with esophageal squamous cell carcinoma.

The chain is built from TRBV6-1 and TRBJ1-5; D unclear. Per germline, CDR1 MNHNS and CDR2 SASEGT. There are 13 residues in the CDR3. Trimming cost V 0 bases and J 7 bases, with 7 bases left between them. The CDR3 DNA follows: TGTGCCAGCAGTGAAGCGTTAGGACAGCCCCAGCATTTT. This gives the protein CASSEALGQPQHF.

This clonotype was found a few times. The chain uses TRBV28 and TRBJ2-3, with D hard to call. The closer fit of TRBJ2-1 to the DNA end suggests the J call may be wrong. Germline V gives CDR1 MDHEN, CDR2 SYDVKM. This CDR3 contains 13 residues. The CDR3 protein is CASTFQQWTEQFF. The DNA for the CDR3 is TGTGCCAGCACTTTTCAACAGTGGACTGAGCAGTTCTTC.

In this sample, this clonotype turned up a few times. The chain employs TRBV3-1 and TRBJ2-1, with D possibly matching TRBD2 (6 bases). This CDR3 spans 13 amino acids. The germline gives CDR1 LGHDT, CDR2 YNNKEL (reference sequence). V lost 5 bases and J 5 bases, leaving 10 bases between the germline ends. The CDR3 reads CASSLDYNNEQFF. The CDR3 DNA is TGTGCCAGCAGCTTGGACTACAACAATGAGCAGTTCTTC.

The CDR3: CASSLEGGFSYEQYF. CDR3 DNA sequence: TGTGCCAGCAGCTTAGAGGGGGGGTTCTCCTACGAGCAGTACTTC. The chain is built from TRBV7-2 and TRBJ2-4; maybe TRBD2 (7 bases). Judging by the DNA end, TRBJ2-7 fits better; the J call may be wrong. Germline CDR1 is SGHTA and CDR2 is FQGNSA. CDR3 length: 15 residues.

The chain couples TRBV12-3 or TRBV12-4 to TRBJ2-5; D unresolved. The J call is uncertain, as TRBJ1-2 better fits the DNA end. The CDR3 runs to 13 residues. The DNA for the CDR3 is TGTGCCAGCAGTCTAAACCCCTCCTATGGCTACACCTTC. Its protein product is CASSLNPSYGYTF.

Relative to its sample, this clonotype is medium-sized. The chain joins TRBV12-3 or TRBV12-4 to TRBJ2-4, with D possibly called TRBD1 or TRBD2 (5 bases each). V was pared by 7 bases and J by 6 bases, with 16 bases between. The CDR3 has 14 amino acids. The DNA for the CDR3 is TGTGCCAGCAACTCTCCCCAGGGACCAAACATTCAGTACTTC. This encodes CASNSPQGPNIQYF.

This clonotype has ten or more counts. The rearrangement links TRBV4-1 to TRBJ1-2; D gene uncertain. CDR3 length: 13 amino acids. Between the trimmed V and J ends, which lost 1 base and 5 bases, there was a span of 8 bases. Germline CDR1 and CDR2: MGHRA and YSYEKL. The chain's CDR3 is CASSQVSRYGYTF. Here the CDR3 DNA reads TGCGCCAGCAGCCAAGTAAGCCGGTATGGCTACACCTTC.

There are many counts of this clonotype. The V and J genes are TRBV6-1 and TRBJ2-2, with D perhaps matching TRBD2 (5 bases). The CDR3 consists of 16 residues. The V gene lost 4 bases and the J gene lost 6 bases, with 18 bases spanning the gap. In germline, CDR1 is MNHNS, CDR2 SASEGT. In DNA form, the CDR3 reads TGTGCCAGCAGTGTTGAGGGTACTAATTCTGCCGGGGAGCTGTTTTTT. Its protein product is CASSVEGTNSAGELFF.

About this clonotype itself: At one boundary the junction diverges from the germline segment, which might be a read error. The J gene is TRBJ2-5, the V gene TRBV7-9; 9 bases align to TRBD2. Germline values: CDR1 SEHNR, CDR2 FQNEAQ (reference sequence). CDR3 size: 16 residues. CDR3 loop: CASSPIGLAPNNEQYF. In DNA, the CDR3 is TGTGCTAGCAGTCCGATCGGACTAGCGCCTAACAATGAGCAGTACTTC.

The sample holds a few counts of this clonotype. The conserved phenylalanine or tryptophan normally closing the CDR3 is absent here, so this likely arose from a read error. The limits of the CDR3 on the DNA are not certain, so only TCRdb's listed CDR3 is given. The chain employs TRBV12-5 and TRBJ2-3; the D call in the table, TRBD2, was not verified against the DNA. The CDR3 totals 15 residues, both ends included. Germline assignment: CDR1 LGHNT and CDR2 FRNRAP. Here the CDR3 reads CASGLGGGRGYTFGP.

The V and J genes are TRBV19 and TRBJ2-4, with D possibly being TRBD1 (6 bases). The J call is doubtful: the DNA matches TRBJ2-7 better. The CDR3 extends over 15 amino acids. Per the germline V gene, CDR1 is LNHDA and CDR2 is SQIVND (reference sequence). CDR3 amino acids: CASSMGGWGPYEQYF. The CDR3 DNA reads as TGTGCCAGTAGTATGGGTGGCTGGGGGCCCTACGAGCAGTACTTC.

The sample holds a few counts of this clonotype. One end of the junction varies from germline; a read error may be responsible. V and J are TRBV7-6 and TRBJ2-5; 7 bases match TRBD2. Germline-derived CDR1 and CDR2 are SGHVS and FNYEAQ. The CDR3 length is 13 residues. The CDR3 DNA follows: TGTGCTAGCAGCTCCGGACTAGTAGAGACCCAGTACTTC. Translation: CASSSGLVETQYF.

The table lists this clonotype with many counts. The J gene is TRBJ2-1, the V gene TRBV19; 10 bases match TRBD2. The V and J ends lost 2 bases and 9 bases, in that order; junction bases with no gene match: 7. This CDR3 is 15 amino acids long. Germline CDR1 LNHDA, CDR2 SQIVND (reference sequence). In DNA form, the CDR3 reads TGTGCCAGTAGTATACTAGCGGGAGAATACGGTGAGCAGTTCTTC. Its protein is CASSILAGEYGEQFF.

The chain combines TRBV7-2 with TRBJ2-3; the D is unclear. CDR3 size: 15 residues. The germline V gene encodes CDR1 SGHTA and CDR2 FQGNSA. V dropped 1 base and J dropped 2 bases, with 10 bases sitting between them. CDR3 nucleotide sequence: TGTGCCAGCAGCTTAGGTCAGGTGGACACAGATACGCAGTATTTT. Residues: CASSLGQVDTDTQYF.

The chain uses TRBV7-2 and TRBJ2-4, with D perhaps TRBD1 (8 bases). This CDR3 is built from 15 residues. Per the germline V gene, CDR1 is SGHTA and CDR2 is FQGNSA. Trimming cost V 1 base and J 13 bases, with 20 bases left between them. CDR3 amino acids: CASSLEQGDYNEQYF. In DNA form, the CDR3 reads TGTGCCAGCAGCTTAGAACAGGGGGACTACAATGAGCAGTACTTC.

Only one count was recorded for this clonotype. This chain uses TRBV11-2 with TRBJ2-1; TRBD2 might be the D (6 bases). The better agreement between TRBJ2-7 and the DNA end casts doubt on the J call. The germline CDR1 and CDR2 sequences are SGHAT and FQNNGV. The CDR3 is 13 residues long. The CDR3 region is CASSFGGTYEQYF. As DNA, the CDR3 is TGTGCCAGCAGCTTCGGCGGGACCTACGAGCAGTACTTC.

The chain links TRBV7-6 to TRBJ2-3, with D tentatively TRBD2 (6 bases). The J call may be in error: the DNA end matches TRBJ2-1 better. This CDR3 contains 14 residues. The V gene's germline CDR1 is SGHVS and CDR2 FNYEAQ. In nucleotides, the CDR3 is TGTGCCAGCAGCTTCGTTGGCGGGATCTATGAGCAGTTCTTC. This encodes CASSFVGGIYEQFF.

This clonotype appeared many times. Just one base apart from a much larger clone, this may be a read error. The chain uses TRBV7-6 and TRBJ2-5; possibly TRBD2 for D (5 bases). This CDR3 has 13 amino acids. The V and J ends lost 0 bases and 11 bases respectively, with 13 bases between them. The germline V gene has CDR1 SGHVS and CDR2 FNYEAQ. CDR3 DNA: TGTGCCAGCAGCTTAGCCGACGGGAATGAGCAGTACTTC. Its protein is CASSLADGNEQYF.

Concerning this clonotype: The CDR3 ends on some other residue instead of the conserved phenylalanine or tryptophan, so this is likely a read error. It is unclear where the CDR3 begins or ends on the DNA, so no DNA is shown, and the CDR3 is as TCRdb lists it. V and J are TRBV25-1 and TRBJ2-5. Ends included, the CDR3 has 16 residues. Germline CDR1 and CDR2: MGHDK and SYGVNS. CDR3 region: CASSDTDPTRGYTFGS.

This clonotype was seen many times. This chain uses TRBV5-4 with TRBJ2-5, with 7 bases fitting TRBD2. V was clipped by 4 bases and J by 2 bases; unmatched bases: 11. Germline CDR1 reads SGHNT; CDR2 reads YYREEE (reference sequence). The CDR3 loop spans 16 amino acids. This chain's CDR3 is CASSPGKAGRQETQYF. The CDR3 region has the DNA TGTGCCAGCAGCCCCGGGAAAGCGGGGAGACAAGAGACCCAGTACTTC.

This clonotype has just a few counts. Since the CDR3 does not end with the conserved phenylalanine or tryptophan, this likely comes from a read error. The DNA is omitted, as the CDR3 cannot be located on it reliably, and the CDR3 follows TCRdb's listing. The chain joins TRBV25-1 to TRBJ2-7. Ends included, the CDR3 has 15 residues. CDR1 and CDR2 from the germline V gene are MGHDK and SYGVNS. This CDR3 reads CASSEMESYGYTFGS.

Comment on this clonotype: A much larger clone lies one base from this, so it may be a read error. The rearrangement links TRBV9 to TRBJ2-5; unclear D gene. The J call is uncertain, as TRBJ2-1 better fits the DNA end. Germline V CDR1 and CDR2: SGDLS, YYNGEE. The CDR3 has 14 amino acids. CDR3 region: CASSLARGGETQFF. The CDR3 nucleotides read TGTGCCAGCAGCCTTGCGCGCGGCGGAGAGACCCAGTTCTTC.

This clonotype is medium-sized (0.01 to 0.1%) in the sample. The CDR3 nucleotides are TGTGCCAGCAGTTCCTCGGGTAGGGCTCAGCCCCAGCATTTT. It yields the protein CASSSSGRAQPQHF. This rearrangement joins TRBV12-3 or TRBV12-4 to TRBJ1-5, with D uncertain. The CDR3 covers 14 residues. Trimming left V 4 bases short and J 6 bases short, with 13 bases between.

The chain uses TRBV7-2 and TRBJ2-1; 12 bases fit TRBD2. The germline CDR1 and CDR2 sequences are SGHTA and FQGNSA. After removal of 5 bases from V and 10 bases from J, the junction contained 9 bases not matched to a gene. The length of the CDR3 is 15 residues. In DNA, the CDR3 is TGTGCCAGCAGCACCCGACTAGCGGGAGCCTACGAGCAGTTCTTC. Its translation is CASSTRLAGAYEQFF.

This clonotype is deemed medium-sized. This chain links TRBV7-2 with TRBJ1-6; the match to TRBD1 covers 9 bases. CDR3 length: 17 residues. CDR1 is SGHTA, CDR2 FQGNSA, per germline. Trimming removed 5 bases from V and 6 bases from J; junction bases left unmatched: 11. CDR3 sequence reads: CASSTWDREMGNSPLHF. CDR3 in DNA: TGTGCCAGCAGCACCTGGGACAGGGAAATGGGTAATTCACCCCTCCACTTT.

The V and J genes are TRBV12-3 or TRBV12-4 and TRBJ2-4; 7 bases agree with TRBD2. With V trimmed by 3 bases and J by 13 bases, 15 bases remained unmatched. The CDR3 has 15 residues. CDR3 sequence reads: CASSFEGGHYNEQYF. CDR3 DNA sequence: TGTGCCAGCAGTTTTGAGGGAGGGCATTACAATGAGCAGTACTTC.

This clonotype has just a few counts. The chain joins TRBV7-2 to TRBJ2-5; D uncertain. This CDR3 contains 14 residues. Germline lookup yields CDR1 SGHTA and CDR2 FQGNSA. Between the trimmed V and J ends, which lost 5 bases and 3 bases, there was a span of 13 bases. CDR3 region: CASSPRLSEETQYF. DNA of the CDR3: TGTGCCAGCAGCCCGAGACTTTCGGAAGAGACCCAGTACTTC.

The chain carries TRBV7-6 and TRBJ2-5; D is unclear. CDR1 is SGHVS, CDR2 FNYEAQ, per germline. The CDR3 covers 15 residues. V lost 6 bases, J lost 4 bases, and 18 bases lay in between. CDR3 residues: CASRLRHIPIETQYF. The DNA for the CDR3 is TGTGCCAGCAGACTCCGACACATACCTATAGAGACCCAGTACTTC.

The chain combines TRBV12-3 or TRBV12-4 with TRBJ2-3; a possible D gene is TRBD2 (6 bases). The DNA end favors TRBJ2-1, so the J call may be wrong. This CDR3 contains 13 residues. The CDR3 DNA reads TGTGCCAGCAGTCCCCTGGGGGGAGAGACCCAGTTCTTC. This sequence encodes CASSPLGGETQFF.

The chain has TRBV30 and TRBJ1-2; tentative D call: TRBD1 (5 bases). The CDR3 totals 14 residues. Germline V gene lookup returns CDR1 GTSNPN and CDR2 SVGIG (reference sequence). The germline V and J ends were trimmed by 1 base and 2 bases, with 11 bases remaining between them. CDR3 sequence (DNA): TGTGCCTGGAGTGGCGGCAGGGTAAACTATGGCTACACCTTC. It is translated as CAWSGGRVNYGYTF.

The rearrangement links TRBV19 to TRBJ1-2; possibly TRBD1 for D (5 bases). V was shortened by 4 bases and J by 4 bases, with 16 bases between the two germline ends. CDR1 and CDR2 (germline): LNHDA, SQIVND (reference sequence). CDR3 length: 15 amino acids. CDR3 region: CASSTWDASSYGYTF. In DNA form, the CDR3 reads TGTGCCAGTAGTACTTGGGACGCATCCTCCTATGGCTACACCTTC.